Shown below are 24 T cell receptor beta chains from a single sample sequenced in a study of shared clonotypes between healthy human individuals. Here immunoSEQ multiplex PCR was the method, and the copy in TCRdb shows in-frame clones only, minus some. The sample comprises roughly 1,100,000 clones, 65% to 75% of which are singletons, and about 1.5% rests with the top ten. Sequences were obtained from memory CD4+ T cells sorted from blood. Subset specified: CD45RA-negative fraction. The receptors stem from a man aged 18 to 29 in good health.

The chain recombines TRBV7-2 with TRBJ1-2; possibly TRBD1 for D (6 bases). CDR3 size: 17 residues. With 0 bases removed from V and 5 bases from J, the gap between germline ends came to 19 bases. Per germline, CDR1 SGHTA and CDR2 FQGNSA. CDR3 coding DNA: TGTGCCAGCAGCTTAGCAACCGGACAGCGCCGCCCTTATGGCTACACCTTC. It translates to CASSLATGQRRPYGYTF.

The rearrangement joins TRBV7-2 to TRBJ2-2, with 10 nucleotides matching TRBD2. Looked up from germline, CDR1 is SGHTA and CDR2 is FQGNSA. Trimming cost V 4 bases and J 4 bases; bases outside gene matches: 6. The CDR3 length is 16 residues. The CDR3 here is CASSSGTSVLTGELFF. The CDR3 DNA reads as TGTGCCAGCAGCTCCGGGACTAGCGTTCTCACCGGGGAGCTGTTTTTT.

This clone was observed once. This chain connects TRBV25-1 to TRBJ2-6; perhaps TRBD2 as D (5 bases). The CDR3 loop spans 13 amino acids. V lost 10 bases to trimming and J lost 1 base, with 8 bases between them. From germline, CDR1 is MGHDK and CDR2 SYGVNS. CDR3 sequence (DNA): TGTGCCACCTCGGGGTCTGGGGCCAACGTCCTGACTTTC. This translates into CATSGSGANVLTF.

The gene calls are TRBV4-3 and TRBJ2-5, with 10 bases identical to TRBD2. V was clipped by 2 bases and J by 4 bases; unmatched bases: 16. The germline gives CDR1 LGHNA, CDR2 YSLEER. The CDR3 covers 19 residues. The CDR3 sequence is CASSQSFGRAGGRGETQYF. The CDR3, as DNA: TGCGCCAGCAGCCAATCCTTCGGTAGAGCGGGAGGGAGGGGAGAGACCCAGTACTTC.

CDR3 region: CASSLNRVGYEQYF. The CDR3 DNA follows: TGTGCCAGCAGCTTAAATAGGGTCGGCTACGAGCAGTACTTC. J is TRBJ2-7 and V is TRBV11-2; unclear D gene. CDR1 SGHAT and CDR2 FQNNGV come from the germline V gene. Trimming removed 2 bases from V and 3 bases from J, with 11 bases in between. The CDR3 consists of 14 residues.

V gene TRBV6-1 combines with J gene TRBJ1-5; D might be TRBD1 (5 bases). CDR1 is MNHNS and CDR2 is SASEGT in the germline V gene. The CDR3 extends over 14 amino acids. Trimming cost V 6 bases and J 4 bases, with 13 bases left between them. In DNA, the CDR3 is TGTGCCAGCAGCGGGACGGGTAAAAATCAGCCCCAGCATTTT. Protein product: CASSGTGKNQPQHF.

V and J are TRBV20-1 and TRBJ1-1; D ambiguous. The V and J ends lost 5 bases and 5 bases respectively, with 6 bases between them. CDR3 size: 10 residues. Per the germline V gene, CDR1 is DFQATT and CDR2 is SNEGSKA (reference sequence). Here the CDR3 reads CSAYGTEAFF. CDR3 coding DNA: TGCAGTGCTTACGGGACTGAAGCTTTCTTT.

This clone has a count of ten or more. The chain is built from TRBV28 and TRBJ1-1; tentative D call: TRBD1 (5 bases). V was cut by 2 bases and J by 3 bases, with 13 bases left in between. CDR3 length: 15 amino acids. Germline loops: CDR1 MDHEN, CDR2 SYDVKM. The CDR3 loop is CASSLGATSHTEAFF. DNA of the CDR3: TGTGCCAGCAGTTTAGGGGCCACCTCGCACACTGAAGCTTTCTTT. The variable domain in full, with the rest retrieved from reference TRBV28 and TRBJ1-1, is DVKVTQSSRYLVKRTGEKVFLECVQDMDHENMFWYRQDPGLGLRLIYFSYDVKMKEKGDIPEGYSVSREKKERFSLILESASTNQTSMYLCASSLGATSHTEAFFGQGTRLTVV.

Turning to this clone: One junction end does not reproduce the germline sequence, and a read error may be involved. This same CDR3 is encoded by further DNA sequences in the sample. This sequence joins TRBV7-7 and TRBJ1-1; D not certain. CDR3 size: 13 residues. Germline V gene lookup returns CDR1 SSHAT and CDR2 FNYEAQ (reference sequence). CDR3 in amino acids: CASSLDRNTEAFF. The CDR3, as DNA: TGTGCTAGCAGCTTAGACCGGAACACTGAAGCTTTCTTT.

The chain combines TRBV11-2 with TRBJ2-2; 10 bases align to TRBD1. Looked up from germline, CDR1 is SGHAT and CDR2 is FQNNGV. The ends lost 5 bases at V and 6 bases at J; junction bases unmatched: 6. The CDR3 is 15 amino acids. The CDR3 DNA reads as TGTGCCAGCAGCCGGACAGGGGGGACCTCCGGGGAGCTGTTTTTT. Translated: CASSRTGGTSGELFF. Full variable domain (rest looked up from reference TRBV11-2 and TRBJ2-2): EAGVAQSPRYKIIEKRQSVAFWCNPISGHATLYWYQQILGQGPKLLIQFQNNGVVDDSQLPKDRFSAERLKGVDSTLKIQPAKLEDSAVYLCASSRTGGTSGELFFGEGSRLTVL.

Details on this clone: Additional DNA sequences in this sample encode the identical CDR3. The CDR3 protein is CASSVASGNEQFF. CDR3 in DNA: TGTGCCAGCAGCGTAGCAAGCGGGAATGAGCAGTTCTTC. This chain uses TRBV9 with TRBJ2-1, with D possibly matching TRBD2 (6 bases). The germline gives CDR1 SGDLS, CDR2 YYNGEE. V lost 0 bases and J 7 bases, leaving 8 bases between the germline ends. The CDR3 is 13 residues long.

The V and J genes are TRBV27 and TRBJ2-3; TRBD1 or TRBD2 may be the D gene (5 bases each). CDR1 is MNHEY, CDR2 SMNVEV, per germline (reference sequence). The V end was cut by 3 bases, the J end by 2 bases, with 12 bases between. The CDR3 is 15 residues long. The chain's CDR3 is CASSLGETITDTQYF. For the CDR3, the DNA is TGTGCCAGCAGTTTGGGGGAGACTATCACAGATACGCAGTATTTT.

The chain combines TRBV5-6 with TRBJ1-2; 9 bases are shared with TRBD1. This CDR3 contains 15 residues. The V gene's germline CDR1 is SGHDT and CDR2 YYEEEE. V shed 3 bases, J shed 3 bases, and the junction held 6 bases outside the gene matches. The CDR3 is CASSWGQGVDYGYTF. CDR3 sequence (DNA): TGTGCCAGCAGCTGGGGACAGGGAGTGGACTATGGCTACACCTTC. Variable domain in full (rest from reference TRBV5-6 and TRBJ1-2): DAGVTQSPTHLIKTRGQQVTLRCSPKSGHDTVSWYQQALGQGPQFIFQYYEEEERQRGNFPDRFSGHQFPNYSSELNVNALLLGDSALYLCASSWGQGVDYGYTFGSGTRLTVV.

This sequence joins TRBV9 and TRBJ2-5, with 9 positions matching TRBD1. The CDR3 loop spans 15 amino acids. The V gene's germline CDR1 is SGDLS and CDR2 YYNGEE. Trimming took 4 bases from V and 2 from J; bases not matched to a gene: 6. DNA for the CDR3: TGTGCCAGCAGCATATTGGGACAGGGTCAAGAGACCCAGTACTTC. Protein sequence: CASSILGQGQETQYF.

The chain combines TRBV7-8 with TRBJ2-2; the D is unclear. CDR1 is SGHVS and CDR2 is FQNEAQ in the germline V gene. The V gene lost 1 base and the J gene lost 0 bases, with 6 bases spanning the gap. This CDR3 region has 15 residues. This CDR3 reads CASSLGWSNTGELFF. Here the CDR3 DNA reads TGTGCCAGCAGCTTAGGGTGGTCGAACACCGGGGAGCTGTTTTTT. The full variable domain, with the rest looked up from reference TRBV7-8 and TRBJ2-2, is GAGVSQSPRYKVAKRGQDVALRCDPISGHVSLFWYQQALGQGPEFLTYFQNEAQLDKSGLPSDRFFAERPEGSVSTLKIQRTQQEDSAVYLCASSLGWSNTGELFFGEGSRLTVL.

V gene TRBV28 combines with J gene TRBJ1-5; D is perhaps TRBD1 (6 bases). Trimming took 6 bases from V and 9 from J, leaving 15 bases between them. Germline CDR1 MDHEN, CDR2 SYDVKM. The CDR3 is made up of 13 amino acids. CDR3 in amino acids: CASRPGVPVPQHF. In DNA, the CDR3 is TGTGCCAGCAGACCAGGGGTCCCAGTGCCCCAGCATTTT.

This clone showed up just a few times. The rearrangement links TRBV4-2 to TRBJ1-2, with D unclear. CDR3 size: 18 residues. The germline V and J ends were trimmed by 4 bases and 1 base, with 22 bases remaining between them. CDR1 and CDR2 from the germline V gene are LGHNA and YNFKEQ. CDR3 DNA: TGTGCCAGCAGCCCCCTTGGGGAAGCGGGTAGTAATAACTATGGCTACACCTTC. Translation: CASSPLGEAGSNNYGYTF.

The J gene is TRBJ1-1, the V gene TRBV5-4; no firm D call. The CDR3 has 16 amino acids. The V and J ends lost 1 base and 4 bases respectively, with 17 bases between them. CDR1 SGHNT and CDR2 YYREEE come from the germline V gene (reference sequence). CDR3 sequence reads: CASSLPGSRGVTEAFF. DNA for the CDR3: TGTGCCAGCAGCTTGCCCGGTAGCCGCGGAGTCACTGAAGCTTTCTTT.

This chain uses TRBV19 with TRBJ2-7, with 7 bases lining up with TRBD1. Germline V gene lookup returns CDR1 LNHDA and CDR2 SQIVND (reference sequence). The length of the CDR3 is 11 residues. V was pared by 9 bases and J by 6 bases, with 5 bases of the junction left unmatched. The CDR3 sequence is CASLQGTEQYF. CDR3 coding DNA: TGTGCCAGCCTACAGGGGACCGAGCAGTACTTC. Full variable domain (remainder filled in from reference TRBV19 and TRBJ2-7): DGGITQSPKYLFRKEGQNVTLSCEQNLNHDAMYWYRQDPGQGLRLIYYSQIVNDFQKGDIAEGYSVSREKKESFPLTVTSAQKNPTAFYLCASLQGTEQYFGPGTRLTVT.

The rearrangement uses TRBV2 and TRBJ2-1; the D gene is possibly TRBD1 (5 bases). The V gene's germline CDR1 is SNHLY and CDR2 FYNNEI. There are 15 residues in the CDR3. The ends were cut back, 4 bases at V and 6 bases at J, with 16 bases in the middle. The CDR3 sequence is CASSGPPATGNEQFF. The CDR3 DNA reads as TGTGCCAGCAGTGGCCCCCCCGCTACAGGCAATGAGCAGTTCTTC.

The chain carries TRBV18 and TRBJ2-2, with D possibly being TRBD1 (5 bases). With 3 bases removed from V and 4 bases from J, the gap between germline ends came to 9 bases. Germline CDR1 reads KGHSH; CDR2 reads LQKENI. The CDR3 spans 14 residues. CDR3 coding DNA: TGTGCCAGCTCACCTGGACAACCCACCGGGGAGCTGTTTTTT. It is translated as CASSPGQPTGELFF.

This chain's CDR3 is CASSHRDRGWTEAFF. The DNA for the CDR3 is TGTGCCAGCAGCCACCGGGACAGGGGATGGACTGAAGCTTTCTTT. The V and J genes are TRBV5-6 and TRBJ1-1; 10 nucleotides match TRBD1. The germline V gene encodes CDR1 SGHDT and CDR2 YYEEEE. The J segment lost 5 bases and the V segment lost 4 bases, leaving 8 bases of the junction unmatched. The CDR3 is 15 residues long.

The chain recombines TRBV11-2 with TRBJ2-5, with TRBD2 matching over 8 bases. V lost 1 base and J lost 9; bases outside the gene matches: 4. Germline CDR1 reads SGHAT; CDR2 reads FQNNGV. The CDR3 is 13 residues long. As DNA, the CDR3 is TGTGCCAGCAGCTTAGCGCCCGGGGGGGCCCAGTACTTC. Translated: CASSLAPGGAQYF. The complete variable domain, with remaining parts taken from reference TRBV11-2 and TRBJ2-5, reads EAGVAQSPRYKIIEKRQSVAFWCNPISGHATLYWYQQILGQGPKLLIQFQNNGVVDDSQLPKDRFSAERLKGVDSTLKIQPAKLEDSAVYLCASSLAPGGAQYFGPGTRLLVL.

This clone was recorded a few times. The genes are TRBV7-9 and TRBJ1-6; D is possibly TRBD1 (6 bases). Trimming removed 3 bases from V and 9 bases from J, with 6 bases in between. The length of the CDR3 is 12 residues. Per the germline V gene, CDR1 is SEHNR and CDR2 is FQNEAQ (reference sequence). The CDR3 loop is CASSLGASPLHF. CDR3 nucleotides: TGTGCCAGCAGCTTGGGGGCTTCACCCCTCCACTTT.